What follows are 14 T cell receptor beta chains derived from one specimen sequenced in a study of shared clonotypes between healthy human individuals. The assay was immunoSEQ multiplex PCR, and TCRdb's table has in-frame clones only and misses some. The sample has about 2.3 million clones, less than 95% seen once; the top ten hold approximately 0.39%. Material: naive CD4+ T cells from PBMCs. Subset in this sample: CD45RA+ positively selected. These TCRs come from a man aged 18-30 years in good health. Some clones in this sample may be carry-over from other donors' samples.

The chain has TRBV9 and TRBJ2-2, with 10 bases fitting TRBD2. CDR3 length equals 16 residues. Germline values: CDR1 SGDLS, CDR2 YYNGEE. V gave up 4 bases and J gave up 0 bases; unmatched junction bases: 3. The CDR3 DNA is TGTGCCAGCAGCATAACTAGCGGGACGAACACCGGGGAGCTGTTTTTT. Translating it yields CASSITSGTNTGELFF.

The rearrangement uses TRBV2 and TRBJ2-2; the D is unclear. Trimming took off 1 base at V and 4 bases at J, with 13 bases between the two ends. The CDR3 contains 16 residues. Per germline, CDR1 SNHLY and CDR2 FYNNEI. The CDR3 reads CASSEEVARITGELFF. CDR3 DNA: TGTGCCAGCAGTGAAGAGGTGGCAAGGATCACCGGGGAGCTGTTTTTT.

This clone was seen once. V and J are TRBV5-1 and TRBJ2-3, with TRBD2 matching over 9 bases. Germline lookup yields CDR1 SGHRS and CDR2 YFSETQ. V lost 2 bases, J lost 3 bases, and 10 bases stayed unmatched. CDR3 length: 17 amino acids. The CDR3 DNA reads TGCGCCAGCAGCTTCTGGGGTAGCGGGAGTCTTACAGATACGCAGTATTTT. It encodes CASSFWGSGSLTDTQYF.

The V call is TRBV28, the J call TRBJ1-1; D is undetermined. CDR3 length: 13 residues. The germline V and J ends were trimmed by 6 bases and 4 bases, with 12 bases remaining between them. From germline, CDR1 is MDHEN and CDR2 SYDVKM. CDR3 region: CASRLSVTTEAFF. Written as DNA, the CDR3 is TGTGCCAGCAGACTAAGTGTAACCACTGAAGCTTTCTTT.

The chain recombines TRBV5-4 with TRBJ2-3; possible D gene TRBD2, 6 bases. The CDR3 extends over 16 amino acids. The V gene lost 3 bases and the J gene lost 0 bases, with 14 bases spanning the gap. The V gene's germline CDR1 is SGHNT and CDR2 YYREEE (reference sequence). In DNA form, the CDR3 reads TGTGCCAGCAGCTCCCCCGAGGGAGGCAGCACAGATACGCAGTATTTT. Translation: CASSSPEGGSTDTQYF.

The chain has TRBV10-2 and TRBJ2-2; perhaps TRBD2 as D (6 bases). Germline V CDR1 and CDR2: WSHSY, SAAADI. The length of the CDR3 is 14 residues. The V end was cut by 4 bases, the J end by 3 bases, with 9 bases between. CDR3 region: CASSGSGYTGELFF. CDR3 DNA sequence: TGCGCCAGCAGTGGTAGCGGTTACACCGGGGAGCTGTTTTTT.

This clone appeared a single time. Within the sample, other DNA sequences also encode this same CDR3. The CDR3 coding sequence is TGTGCCAGCTCACCACTCGGGAGCTCCTACAATGAGCAGTTCTTC. This codes for CASSPLGSSYNEQFF. The chain carries TRBV18 and TRBJ2-1; D is possibly TRBD2 (6 bases). From germline, CDR1 is KGHSH and CDR2 LQKENI. The CDR3 is 15 residues long. Deletions cut 1 base from V and 0 bases from J, with 7 bases between.

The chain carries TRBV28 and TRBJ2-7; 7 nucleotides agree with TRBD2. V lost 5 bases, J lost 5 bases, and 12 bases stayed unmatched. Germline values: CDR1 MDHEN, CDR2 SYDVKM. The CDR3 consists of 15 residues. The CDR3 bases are TGTGCCAGCAGTCCCCCTCTAGGGAGGGCCCACGAGCAGTACTTC. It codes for CASSPPLGRAHEQYF.

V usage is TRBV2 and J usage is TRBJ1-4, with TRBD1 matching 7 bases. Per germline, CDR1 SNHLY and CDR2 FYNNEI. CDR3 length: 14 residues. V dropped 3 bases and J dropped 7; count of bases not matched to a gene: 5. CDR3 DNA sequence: TGTGCCAGCAGTGAGGACAGGAGTCTTGAAAAACTGTTTTTT. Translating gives CASSEDRSLEKLFF.

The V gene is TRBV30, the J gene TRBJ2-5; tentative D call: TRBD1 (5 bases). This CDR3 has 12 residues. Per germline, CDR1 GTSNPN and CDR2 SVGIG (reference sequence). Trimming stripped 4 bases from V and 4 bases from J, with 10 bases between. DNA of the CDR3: TGTGCCTGGAAGGGGTTATCAGAGACCCAGTACTTC. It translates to CAWKGLSETQYF.

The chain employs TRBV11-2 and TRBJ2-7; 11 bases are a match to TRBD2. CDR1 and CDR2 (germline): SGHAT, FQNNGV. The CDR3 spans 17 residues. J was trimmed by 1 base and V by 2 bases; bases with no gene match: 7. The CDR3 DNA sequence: TGTGCCAGCAGCTTAAAAGCAGGGACTAGCGGATCCTACGAGCAGTACTTC. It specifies CASSLKAGTSGSYEQYF.

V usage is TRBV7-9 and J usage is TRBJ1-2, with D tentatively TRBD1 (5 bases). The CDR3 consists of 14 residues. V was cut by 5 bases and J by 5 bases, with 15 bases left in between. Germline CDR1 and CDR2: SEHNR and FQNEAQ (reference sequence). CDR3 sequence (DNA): TGTGCCAGCAGCCCCAGGGTAGGAGGGTATGGCTACACCTTC. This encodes CASSPRVGGYGYTF.

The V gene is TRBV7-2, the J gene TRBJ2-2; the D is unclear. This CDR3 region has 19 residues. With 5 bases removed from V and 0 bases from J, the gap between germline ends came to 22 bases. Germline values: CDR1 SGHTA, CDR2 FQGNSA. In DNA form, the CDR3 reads TGTGCCAGCAGCGCCCGCTATTCAAGCCAACCAGCGAACACCGGGGAGCTGTTTTTT. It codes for CASSARYSSQPANTGELFF.

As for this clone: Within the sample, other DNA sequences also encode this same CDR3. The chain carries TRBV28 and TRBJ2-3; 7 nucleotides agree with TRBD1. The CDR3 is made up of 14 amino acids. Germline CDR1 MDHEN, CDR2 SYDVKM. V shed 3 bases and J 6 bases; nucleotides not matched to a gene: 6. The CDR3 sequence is CASSFRQGTDTQYF. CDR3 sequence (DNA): TGTGCCAGCAGTTTCCGACAGGGAACCGATACGCAGTATTTT.